A selection of T cell receptor beta chains follows, all from one sample in a study of neurological immune-mediated disorders. TCRdb re-called the 5' RACE reads with MiXCR, one entry per CDR3 protein. The sample contains about 50,000 distinct CDR3 sequences, 3% to 4% of which appear only once. Material for sequencing was PBMCs. These receptors came from a man between 40 and 49 years old with multiple sclerosis. Each CDR3 is given with its conserved first and last residue. The D gene is left open where the match is weak. Size values are once, few and many counts, or a class for expanded clones, and some rows have none.

V gene: TRBV4-1
J gene: TRBJ1-2
clone size: many
D gene: -
CDR3 protein: CASSSRREGYTF
CDR3 DNA: TGCGCCAGCAGCTCCCGACGGGAGGGCTACACCTTC

V gene: TRBV15
J gene: TRBJ1-2
clone size: many
D gene: -
CDR3 protein: CATSRDTGGYTF
CDR3 DNA: TGTGCCACCAGCAGAGATACGGGAGGCTACACCTTC

V gene: TRBV3-1
J gene: TRBJ1-5
clone size: few
D gene: -
CDR3 protein: CASSYRASGQPQHF
CDR3 DNA: TGTGCCAGCAGCTACCGGGCCTCGGGTCAGCCCCAGCATTTT

V gene: TRBV12-3/TRBV12-4
J gene: TRBJ1-6
clone size: many
D gene: -
CDR3 protein: CASRGGADRNSPLHF
CDR3 DNA: TGTGCCAGCAGGGGCGGGGCCGATAGGAATTCACCCCTCCACTTT

V gene: TRBV7-3
J gene: TRBJ1-1
clone size: many
D gene: TRBD1
CDR3 protein: CASSLNRGSTEAFF
CDR3 DNA: TGTGCCAGCAGCTTAAACAGGGGGAGCACTGAAGCTTTCTTT

V gene: TRBV5-1
J gene: TRBJ1-6
clone size: many
D gene: -
CDR3 protein: CASSLKTELIYNSPLHF
CDR3 DNA: TGCGCCAGCAGCCTGAAGACGGAGCTCATCTATAATTCACCCCTCCACTTT

V gene: TRBV2
J gene: TRBJ2-5
clone size: many
D gene: -
CDR3 protein: CATSAGGLETQYF
CDR3 DNA: TGTGCCACCTCGGCTGGGGGCCTAGAGACCCAGTACTTC

V gene: TRBV20-1
J gene: TRBJ2-1
clone size: many
D gene: -
CDR3 protein: CSARDRGPYNEQFF
CDR3 DNA: TGCAGTGCTAGAGACCGGGGCCCCTACAATGAGCAGTTCTTC

V gene: TRBV19
J gene: TRBJ2-5
clone size: -
D gene: -
CDR3 protein: CASKGRGEETQYF
CDR3 DNA: TGTGCCAGTAAAGGCAGGGGGGAAGAGACCCAGTACTTC

V gene: TRBV5-1
J gene: TRBJ2-1
clone size: many
D gene: -
CDR3 protein: CASSSRDPLYNEQFF
CDR3 DNA: TGCGCCAGCAGCTCCCGGGATCCCCTCTACAATGAGCAGTTCTTC

V gene: TRBV2
J gene: TRBJ2-5
clone size: many
D gene: -
CDR3 protein: CASSAEETQYF
CDR3 DNA: TGTGCCAGCAGCGCCGAGGAGACCCAGTACTTC

V gene: TRBV3-1
J gene: TRBJ1-4
clone size: many
D gene: -
CDR3 protein: CASSQGSGITSTNEKLFF
CDR3 DNA: TGTGCCAGCAGCCAAGGCAGTGGAATAACTTCAACTAATGAAAAACTGTTTTTT

V gene: TRBV29-1
J gene: TRBJ2-3
clone size: many
D gene: TRBD2
CDR3 protein: CSVDLAGLDEDTQYF
CDR3 DNA: TGCAGCGTTGACCTAGCGGGGTTGGATGAAGATACGCAGTATTTT

V gene: TRBV27
J gene: TRBJ2-2
clone size: many
D gene: -
CDR3 protein: CASRPGAGELFF
CDR3 DNA: TGTGCCAGCAGGCCAGGGGCCGGGGAGCTGTTTTTT

V gene: TRBV2
J gene: TRBJ1-5
clone size: -
D gene: TRBD1
CDR3 protein: CASITDRGAGNQPQNF
CDR3 DNA: TGTGCCAGCATCACCGACAGGGGCGCGGGCAATCAGCCCCAGAATTTT

V gene: TRBV10-3
J gene: TRBJ2-1
clone size: many
D gene: -
CDR3 protein: CAISELGTDNEQFF
CDR3 DNA: TGTGCCATCAGTGAGTTGGGCACCGACAATGAGCAGTTCTTC

V gene: TRBV5-1
J gene: TRBJ2-1
clone size: many
D gene: TRBD1
CDR3 protein: CASSLGDSYNEQFF
CDR3 DNA: TGCGCCAGCAGCTTGGGGGACAGTTACAATGAGCAGTTCTTC

V gene: TRBV3-1
J gene: TRBJ1-1
clone size: many
D gene: -
CDR3 protein: CASSRSGGLDTEAFF
CDR3 DNA: TGTGCCAGCAGCCGATCGGGTGGGTTGGACACTGAAGCTTTCTTT

V gene: TRBV20-1
J gene: TRBJ1-2
clone size: many
D gene: TRBD1
CDR3 protein: CSALGQGVTNYGYTF
CDR3 DNA: TGCAGTGCTCTGGGACAGGGGGTCACTAACTATGGCTACACCTTC

V gene: TRBV5-1
J gene: TRBJ1-5
clone size: many
D gene: -
CDR3 protein: CASSLDGRDSNQPQHF
CDR3 DNA: TGCGCCAGCAGCTTGGATGGACGGGATAGCAATCAGCCCCAGCATTTT

V gene: TRBV7-2
J gene: TRBJ1-2
clone size: many
D gene: -
CDR3 protein: CASSFRPRNGYGYTF
CDR3 DNA: TGTGCCAGCAGCTTCCGACCCAGAAATGGGTATGGCTACACCTTC

V gene: TRBV20-1
J gene: TRBJ1-1
clone size: -
D gene: -
CDR3 protein: CSAPNPVKGLTEAFF
CDR3 DNA: TGCAGTGCCCCAAACCCGGTGAAGGGGTTAACTGAAGCTTTCTTT

V gene: TRBV20-1
J gene: TRBJ2-3
clone size: many
D gene: -
CDR3 protein: CSARIGLEVDTQYF
CDR3 DNA: TGCAGTGCTAGAATAGGTCTAGAGGTAGATACGCAGTATTTT

V gene: TRBV7-3
J gene: TRBJ1-4
clone size: many
D gene: -
CDR3 protein: CASSEGGPGEKLFF
CDR3 DNA: TGTGCCAGCAGCGAAGGGGGGCCTGGTGAAAAACTGTTTTTT

V gene: TRBV12-3/TRBV12-4
J gene: TRBJ1-2
clone size: many
D gene: -
CDR3 protein: CASRPTGENYGYTF
CDR3 DNA: TGTGCCAGCAGGCCGACAGGAGAAAACTATGGCTACACCTTC

V gene: TRBV20-1
J gene: TRBJ2-4
clone size: many
D gene: -
CDR3 protein: CSARQAGLKLAKNIQYF
CDR3 DNA: TGCAGTGCTAGACAAGCAGGGCTTAAGCTAGCCAAAAACATTCAGTACTTC

V gene: TRBV20-1
J gene: TRBJ2-7
clone size: many
D gene: TRBD2
CDR3 protein: CSARDSGGGYEQYF
CDR3 DNA: TGCAGTGCTAGAGATAGCGGCGGGGGCTACGAGCAGTACTTC

V gene: TRBV6-5
J gene: TRBJ2-2
clone size: many
D gene: TRBD2
CDR3 protein: CASKGLNTGELFF
CDR3 DNA: TGTGCCAGCAAGGGACTAAATACCGGGGAGCTGTTTTTT

V gene: TRBV12-3/TRBV12-4
J gene: TRBJ1-4
clone size: many
D gene: -
CDR3 protein: CASSLQGSGEKLFF
CDR3 DNA: TGTGCCAGCAGTCTCCAGGGGTCAGGGGAAAAACTGTTTTTT

V gene: TRBV28
J gene: TRBJ1-2
clone size: many
D gene: -
CDR3 protein: CAIQPGSNYGYTF
CDR3 DNA: TGTGCCATCCAGCCCGGGTCTAACTATGGCTACACCTTC

V gene: TRBV9
J gene: TRBJ1-2
clone size: many
D gene: -
CDR3 protein: CASSPLGTNYGYTF
CDR3 DNA: TGTGCCAGCAGCCCCCTGGGCACAAACTATGGCTACACCTTC

V gene: TRBV20-1
J gene: TRBJ1-5
clone size: many
D gene: -
CDR3 protein: CSARDGGWGNQPQHF
CDR3 DNA: TGCAGTGCTAGAGATGGGGGATGGGGCAATCAGCCCCAGCATTTT

V gene: TRBV6-5
J gene: TRBJ2-7
clone size: many
D gene: -
CDR3 protein: CASSSWAKGNKHEQYF
CDR3 DNA: TGTGCCAGCAGTTCCTGGGCTAAGGGTAACAAACATGAGCAGTACTTC

V gene: TRBV5-1
J gene: TRBJ1-2
clone size: many
D gene: -
CDR3 protein: CASSTLTDYGYTF
CDR3 DNA: TGCGCCAGCAGCACCTTGACAGACTATGGCTACACCTTC

V gene: TRBV5-1
J gene: TRBJ2-7
clone size: many
D gene: TRBD1
CDR3 protein: CASSGTGVSYEQYF
CDR3 DNA: TGCGCCAGCAGCGGTACAGGGGTTAGCTACGAGCAGTACTTC

V gene: TRBV6-6
J gene: TRBJ2-1
clone size: many
D gene: -
CDR3 protein: CASSYIGTPSYNEQFF
CDR3 DNA: TGTGCCAGCAGTTACATCGGGACACCCTCCTACAATGAGCAGTTCTTC

V gene: TRBV25-1
J gene: TRBJ2-3
clone size: many
D gene: TRBD2
CDR3 protein: CASSEPSGATGDTQYF
CDR3 DNA: TGTGCCAGCAGTGAACCTAGCGGGGCGACAGGAGATACGCAGTATTTT

V gene: TRBV7-6
J gene: TRBJ1-1
clone size: many
D gene: -
CDR3 protein: CASSLSDGRNTEAFF
CDR3 DNA: TGTGCCAGCAGCTTATCCGACGGGAGGAACACTGAAGCTTTCTTT

V gene: TRBV7-9
J gene: TRBJ1-2
clone size: many
D gene: TRBD1
CDR3 protein: CASSLDRGRGGGYTF
CDR3 DNA: TGTGCCAGCAGCCTGGACAGGGGGAGAGGAGGTGGCTACACCTTC

V gene: TRBV7-6
J gene: TRBJ2-7
clone size: many
D gene: -
CDR3 protein: CASSLEGEDEQYF
CDR3 DNA: TGTGCCAGCAGCTTGGAGGGAGAGGACGAGCAGTACTTC

V gene: TRBV20-1
J gene: TRBJ2-3
clone size: many
D gene: -
CDR3 protein: CSARGWTTSTDTQYF
CDR3 DNA: TGCAGTGCTAGAGGATGGACAACAAGCACAGATACGCAGTATTTT

V gene: TRBV28
J gene: TRBJ1-5
clone size: many
D gene: -
CDR3 protein: CASSFQGHNQPQNF
CDR3 DNA: TGTGCCAGCAGTTTTCAAGGGCACAATCAGCCCCAGAATTTT

V gene: TRBV5-1
J gene: TRBJ2-1
clone size: many
D gene: -
CDR3 protein: CASSLDLGLGNEQFF
CDR3 DNA: TGCGCCAGCAGCTTGGATCTGGGTTTAGGCAATGAGCAGTTCTTC

V gene: TRBV10-3
J gene: TRBJ1-3
clone size: few
D gene: -
CDR3 protein: CAISDTGTKGNTIYF
CDR3 DNA: TGTGCCATCAGTGACACCGGGACGAAGGGGAACACCATATATTTT

V gene: TRBV12-3/TRBV12-4
J gene: TRBJ1-3
clone size: many
D gene: -
CDR3 protein: CASTSTRSGNTIYF
CDR3 DNA: TGTGCCAGCACGAGCACCCGCTCTGGAAACACCATATATTTT

V gene: TRBV3-1
J gene: TRBJ2-7
clone size: many
D gene: TRBD1
CDR3 protein: CASSQVAGGERPSYEQYF
CDR3 DNA: TGTGCCAGCAGCCAAGTTGCAGGGGGCGAAAGACCGTCCTACGAGCAGTACTTC

V gene: TRBV12-3/TRBV12-4
J gene: TRBJ1-5
clone size: many
D gene: -
CDR3 protein: CASSPLGSAGPQNF
CDR3 DNA: TGTGCCAGCAGTCCATTGGGGAGTGCGGGGCCCCAGAATTTT

V gene: TRBV28
J gene: TRBJ2-5
clone size: many
D gene: TRBD2
CDR3 protein: CASSFGSGGALGETQYF
CDR3 DNA: TGTGCCAGCAGTTTCGGTAGCGGGGGGGCTCTAGGGGAGACCCAGTACTTC

V gene: TRBV18
J gene: TRBJ2-7
clone size: -
D gene: -
CDR3 protein: CASSPTVSGEQYF
CDR3 DNA: TGTGCCAGCTCACCCACGGTTTCGGGCGAGCAGTACTTC

V gene: TRBV29-1
J gene: TRBJ1-6
clone size: many
D gene: TRBD1
CDR3 protein: CSPPRTGFNSPLHF
CDR3 DNA: TGCAGCCCCCCTCGGACAGGGTTTAATTCACCCCTCCACTTT

V gene: TRBV6-2/TRBV6-3
J gene: TRBJ2-7
clone size: many
D gene: TRBD2
CDR3 protein: CASSYGTSGYEQYF
CDR3 DNA: TGTGCCAGCAGTTACGGGACTAGCGGCTACGAGCAGTACTTC

V gene: TRBV28
J gene: TRBJ2-2
clone size: many
D gene: -
CDR3 protein: CAKRWANRTNTGELFF
CDR3 DNA: TGTGCCAAGCGCTGGGCCAACAGAACGAACACCGGGGAGCTGTTTTTT

V gene: TRBV20-1
J gene: TRBJ2-3
clone size: many
D gene: -
CDR3 protein: CSAQGPGTQYF
CDR3 DNA: TGCAGTGCCCAGGGGCCAGGTACGCAGTATTTT

V gene: TRBV7-9
J gene: TRBJ1-3
clone size: few
D gene: -
CDR3 protein: CASSPRTNGNTIYF
CDR3 DNA: TGTGCCAGCAGCCCGCGGACAAACGGAAACACCATATATTTT

V gene: TRBV10-3
J gene: TRBJ1-1
clone size: many
D gene: -
CDR3 protein: CAIKGGTSTEAFF
CDR3 DNA: TGTGCCATCAAAGGAGGGACTTCCACTGAAGCTTTCTTT

V gene: TRBV10-3
J gene: TRBJ2-7
clone size: many
D gene: -
CDR3 protein: CAIRGTGEQYF
CDR3 DNA: TGTGCCATCAGGGGGACGGGAGAGCAGTACTTC

V gene: TRBV9
J gene: TRBJ1-6
clone size: many
D gene: -
CDR3 protein: CASSPGGGHNSPLNF
CDR3 DNA: TGTGCCAGCAGCCCCGGCGGAGGCCATAATTCACCCCTCAACTTT

V gene: TRBV5-4
J gene: TRBJ2-7
clone size: many
D gene: TRBD2
CDR3 protein: CASSLAGGGGEQYF
CDR3 DNA: TGTGCCAGCAGCTTAGCCGGGGGGGGCGGCGAGCAGTACTTC

V gene: TRBV28
J gene: TRBJ2-5
clone size: many
D gene: TRBD1
CDR3 protein: CASSRQGVRETQYF
CDR3 DNA: TGTGCCAGCAGTCGACAGGGGGTTAGGGAGACCCAGTACTTC